This TCR beta chain was obtained from a study of T cell repertoires in cytomegalovirus infection. Study-wide context: It was recently identified HLA-C-restricted and well-studied HLA-B-restricted CMV epitopes that the study used.

The study's findings and limits: CMV carriers with the relevant HLA were identified by cumulative public TCR beta family frequency. The study found HLA-C-restricted CMV-specific TCR beta clonotypes dominating the ex vivo response.

There are 16 residues in the CDR3. Trimming left V 0 bases short and J 1 base short, with 10 bases between. Looked up from germline, CDR1 is MGHRA and CDR2 is YSYEKL. About this clonotype itself: Its antigen remains unknown.

TCRdb reanalysed the reads using MiXCR and keeps one entry per CDR3 protein. Of about 51,000 distinct CDR3 sequences in the sample, about a fifth were seen once. This chain connects TRBV4-1 to TRBJ1-3; D is uncertain. The TCR originated in a human donor in good health (CMV status not recorded). Some clones in this sample may be carry-over from other donors' samples. The material was CD8+ T cells from cultured PBMCs, obtained from culture after CMV antigen stimulation. The CDR3 nucleotides read TGCGCCAGCAGCCAAGAAGAAGAACAATCTGGAAACACCATATATTTT. This sequence encodes CASSQEEEQSGNTIYF.